Listed here is a single TCR beta chain. The antigen is unknown. These donors counted as nominally healthy when sampled, but unrecorded immune exposures were likely. The PCR made use of 60 Vbeta and 13 Jbeta primers. Clones were read by immunoSEQ multiplex PCR, and TCRdb kept only the in-frame ones, dropping some. This table holds roughly 140,000 clones, 50% to 75% found once. The sample belongs to a study of cytomegalovirus exposure and HLA in healthy donors. Findings of the study overall: Apparent HLA restriction characterized most CMV-associated TCR beta chains in a later analysis. What was likely a sequencing artifact was a cluster of highly shared sequence variants. Published work reported that the classifier diagnosed cytomegalovirus status with high specificity and sensitivity.

This sequence originates from a woman in her twenties or thirties in good health and CMV-seropositive. Material for sequencing was PBMCs.

CDR3 amino acids: CASSMSGTGTDTQYF. The CDR3 bases are TGTGCCAGTAGTATGTCCGGGACAGGGACGGATACGCAGTATTTT. The chain links TRBV19 to TRBJ2-3; 9 bases are shared with TRBD1. Per germline, CDR1 LNHDA and CDR2 SQIVND (reference sequence). CDR3 size: 15 residues. With 3 bases clipped from V and 6 bases from J, the junction kept 7 bases outside the gene matches.